A single sample is the source of the 9 T cell receptor beta chains below, sequenced in a study of response to subunit inactivated influenza vaccine. TCRdb fed the RT-PCR reads into MiXCR, producing one record per CDR3 protein. The sample shows more than 700,000 distinct CDR3 sequences, 21% of them seen only once. Source: PBMCs from blood, taken about 5 days after vaccination. The receptors shown here come from a man in his fifties or sixties who received an inactivated influenza vaccine.

This clonotype was observed at least ten times. The junction shows a germline mismatch at one end, possibly a read error. This sequence joins TRBV7-9 and TRBJ2-3; the D gene is possibly TRBD2 (5 bases). CDR1 and CDR2 from the germline V gene are SEHNR and FQNEAQ (reference sequence). The length of the CDR3 is 12 residues. The CDR3: CASSSRVDTQYF. Written as DNA, the CDR3 is TGCGCCAGCAGCTCGCGGGTGGATACGCAGTATTTT.

The chain employs TRBV20-1 and TRBJ2-1, with unresolved D. CDR3 length: 13 amino acids. Trimming removed 4 bases from V and 6 bases from J, with 13 bases in between. Germline V gene lookup returns CDR1 DFQATT and CDR2 SNEGSKA (reference sequence). This chain's CDR3 is CSAMPGAPNEQFF. CDR3 in DNA: TGCAGTGCTATGCCGGGCGCGCCCAATGAGCAGTTCTTC.

This clonotype occurred a few times. The V gene is TRBV10-2, the J gene TRBJ2-3; D gene uncertain. Germline CDR1 WSHSY, CDR2 SAAADI. V was pared by 9 bases and J by 2 bases, with 9 bases between. This CDR3 has 12 amino acids. CDR3 sequence (DNA): TGCGCCAGTCTGAGAAACACAGATACGCAGTATTTT. Amino acids: CASLRNTDTQYF.

The chain carries TRBV4-3 and TRBJ2-2; TRBD2 matches at 8 bases. CDR3 length equals 16 residues. CDR1 is LGHNA and CDR2 is YSLEER in the germline V gene. V was clipped by 3 bases and J by 5 bases; unmatched bases: 8. The CDR3 DNA sequence: TGCGCCAGCAGCCAGGGGCGGGGGGTTATGACCGGGGAGCTGTTTTTT. It codes for CASSQGRGVMTGELFF.

The chain is built from TRBV29-1 and TRBJ1-1, with D uncertain. This CDR3 is 15 amino acids long. Trimming stripped 5 bases from V and 8 bases from J, with 24 bases between. The germline V gene has CDR1 SQVTM and CDR2 ANQGSEA. The CDR3: CSVKSLERMVEEAFF. The DNA for the CDR3 is TGCAGCGTTAAGTCCCTCGAACGGATGGTAGAGGAAGCTTTCTTT.

The J gene is TRBJ2-2, the V gene TRBV27; 7 bases fit TRBD2. Germline V CDR1 and CDR2: MNHEY, SMNVEV (reference sequence). V trimming: 6 bases; J trimming: 4 bases; junction bases outside the gene matches: 8. The CDR3 has 15 residues. CDR3 amino acids: CASRTGGAVTGELFF. CDR3 sequence (DNA): TGTGCCAGCAGGACGGGGGGAGCCGTCACCGGGGAGCTGTTTTTT.

This sequence joins TRBV2 and TRBJ1-5; no definite D call. This CDR3 has 14 residues. V lost 2 bases, J lost 0 bases, and 5 bases lay in between. The germline V gene has CDR1 SNHLY and CDR2 FYNNEI. The CDR3 loop reads CASSEFFSNQPQHF. For the CDR3, the DNA is TGTGCCAGCAGTGAATTCTTTAGCAATCAGCCCCAGCATTTT.

This clonotype was picked up many times. CDR3 bases: TGCGCCAGCAGTGGGCAGACGTCCTACAATGAGCAGTTCTTC. Protein product: CASSGQTSYNEQFF. The V gene is TRBV5-1, the J gene TRBJ2-1, with D unclear. The CDR3 sequence is 14 residues long. Trimming stripped 5 bases from V and 1 base from J, with 10 bases between. CDR1 is SGHRS, CDR2 YFSETQ, per germline.

This clonotype was observed a few times. The gene calls are TRBV24-1 and TRBJ2-1; D not certain. CDR3 length equals 14 residues. V lost 3 bases and J lost 6, with 11 bases in between. The V gene's germline CDR1 is KGHDR and CDR2 SFDVKD. CDR3 in amino acids: CATSDRHRGNEQFF. In DNA, the CDR3 is TGTGCCACCAGTGATCGCCACAGAGGCAATGAGCAGTTCTTC.